The 25 T cell receptor beta chains in this list originate from one sample, sequenced in a study of cytomegalovirus exposure and HLA in healthy donors. The primer mix had 60 Vbeta and 13 Jbeta primers. Data came from immunoSEQ multiplex PCR; TCRdb stores just in-frame clones and leaves some out. This sample has about 200,000 clones, with 79% found just once. Sample: PBMCs. All receptors derive from a male donor in good health and CMV-seropositive.

CDR3 sequence (DNA): TGTGCCAGCAGCTTAGACAGGGCTTCCTACGAGCAGTACTTC. This encodes CASSLDRASYEQYF. V gene TRBV11-1 combines with J gene TRBJ2-7; D is possibly TRBD1 (6 bases). In germline, CDR1 is SGHAT, CDR2 FQDESV (reference sequence). V was clipped by 1 base and J by 1 base, with 8 bases between them. The CDR3 totals 14 residues.

The V gene is TRBV7-2, the J gene TRBJ1-1; 8 nucleotides line up with TRBD1. The CDR3 covers 12 residues. V lost 7 bases to trimming and J lost 9 bases; unmatched junction nucleotides: 7. Per germline, CDR1 SGHTA and CDR2 FQGNSA. CDR3 DNA: TGTGCCAGCACCGGACAGGGTCGAAAAGCTTTCTTT. It specifies CASTGQGRKAFF.

This chain connects TRBV7-2 to TRBJ2-2, with TRBD2 identical over 13 bases. The CDR3 contains 15 residues. Looked up from germline, CDR1 is SGHTA and CDR2 is FQGNSA. The trim removed 5 bases at V and 6 bases at J, leaving 3 bases unmatched. This CDR3 reads CASSTSGGAPGELFF. The CDR3 DNA sequence: TGTGCCAGCAGCACTAGCGGGGGGGCCCCCGGGGAGCTGTTTTTT.

A few counts support this clone. The chain recombines TRBV18 with TRBJ2-7; 8 bases map to TRBD2. Germline assignment: CDR1 KGHSH and CDR2 LQKENI. CDR3 length: 14 amino acids. V lost 0 bases, J lost 3 bases, and 1 base stayed unmatched. The CDR3 sequence: CASSPPGTSYEQYF. The CDR3 coding sequence is TGTGCCAGCTCACCACCCGGGACTAGCTACGAGCAGTACTTC.

V usage is TRBV9 and J usage is TRBJ2-2, with TRBD2 matching 7 bases. Germline lookup yields CDR1 SGDLS and CDR2 YYNGEE. The CDR3 consists of 13 residues. Trimming took 3 bases from V and 7 from J; bases not matched to a gene: 3. The CDR3 sequence: CASSGGSGGELFF. As DNA, the CDR3 is TGTGCCAGCAGCGGCGGGAGTGGCGGGGAGCTGTTTTTT.

V usage is TRBV6-6 and J usage is TRBJ1-2, with D maybe TRBD1 (5 bases). The CDR3 has 13 residues. Germline CDR1 is MNHNY and CDR2 is SVGAGI (reference sequence). V gave up 6 bases and J gave up 8 bases, with 16 bases separating them. The CDR3 is CASRAQALSGYTF. The CDR3 DNA is TGTGCCAGCAGGGCACAGGCCCTCTCAGGCTACACCTTC.

J is TRBJ1-2 and V is TRBV27; a weak D match, TRBD1 (6 bases). The CDR3 runs to 14 residues. Trimming pared 6 bases from V and 8 bases from J, leaving 19 bases between. Looked up from germline, CDR1 is MNHEY and CDR2 is SMNVEV (reference sequence). The CDR3 loop is CASRDRGHRAGYTF. CDR3 nucleotides: TGTGCCAGCAGGGATAGGGGTCACAGGGCGGGCTACACCTTC.

The chain uses TRBV18 and TRBJ2-7; 7 nucleotides align to TRBD2. This CDR3 spans 14 amino acids. Germline assignment: CDR1 KGHSH and CDR2 LQKENI. Trimming removed 3 bases from V and 2 bases from J; junction bases left unmatched: 4. The CDR3 nucleotides read TGTGCCAGCTCACCGGCCGCGGGAGCCTACGAGCAGTACTTC. Translation: CASSPAAGAYEQYF.

This chain joins TRBV27 and TRBJ2-5, with TRBD2 as a possible D gene (5 bases). The last part of the DNA fits TRBJ2-7 better; the J call may be wrong. CDR1 and CDR2 (germline): MNHEY, SMNVEV (reference sequence). The CDR3 spans 13 residues. For the CDR3, the DNA is TGTGCCAGCAGTTTAGAGGGTTCCCACGAGCAGTACTTC. Translation gives CASSLEGSHEQYF.

The chain combines TRBV7-9 with TRBJ2-1; 12 nucleotides match TRBD2. V shed 2 bases and J 8 bases; nucleotides not matched to a gene: 4. The CDR3 runs 15 residues. The V gene's germline CDR1 is SEHNR and CDR2 FQNEAQ (reference sequence). CDR3 nucleotide sequence: TGTGCCAGCAGCTTAAGACTAGCGGGAGTTGATGAGCAGTTCTTC. This encodes CASSLRLAGVDEQFF.

This CDR3 is CASSSPGQTPSTDTQYF. The CDR3, as DNA: TGTGCCAGCAGCTCGCCGGGACAGACCCCTAGCACAGATACGCAGTATTTT. The rearrangement joins TRBV5-6 to TRBJ2-3, with 7 bases that match TRBD1. V lost 3 bases, J lost 0 bases, and 10 bases stayed unmatched. CDR1 SGHDT and CDR2 YYEEEE come from the germline V gene. This CDR3 spans 17 amino acids.

J is TRBJ2-7 and V is TRBV18; 9 bases are a match to TRBD1. This CDR3 has 14 amino acids. Per germline, CDR1 KGHSH and CDR2 LQKENI. With V trimmed by 5 bases and J by 3 bases, 5 bases remained unmatched. CDR3 DNA: TGTGCCAGCTCATTGGGACAGGGCTACTACGAGCAGTACTTC. It encodes CASSLGQGYYEQYF.

The gene calls are TRBV7-2 and TRBJ1-5; 8 nucleotides agree with TRBD1. Germline CDR1 and CDR2: SGHTA and FQGNSA. V lost 6 bases and J lost 4; bases outside the gene matches: 8. This CDR3 contains 15 residues. CDR3 amino acids: CASRTTGAANQPQHF. The CDR3 bases are TGTGCCAGCAGGACGACAGGGGCGGCGAATCAGCCCCAGCATTTT.

J is TRBJ2-5 and V is TRBV6-1; D not resolved. The germline V and J ends were trimmed by 7 bases and 9 bases, with 9 bases remaining between them. The CDR3 is 10 residues long. Germline CDR1 and CDR2: MNHNS and SASEGT. DNA for the CDR3: TGTGCCAGCAACGGAGAACCCCAGTACTTC. It specifies CASNGEPQYF.

This rearrangement joins TRBV5-8 to TRBJ1-1, with a weak D call TRBD1 (5 bases). CDR1 SGHTS and CDR2 YDEGEE come from the germline V gene. The CDR3 consists of 13 residues. V lost 5 bases and J lost 4, with 12 bases in between. The chain's CDR3 is CASSHAGVTEAFF. In nucleotides, the CDR3 is TGTGCCAGCAGTCACGCGGGGGTCACTGAAGCTTTCTTT.

This sequence joins TRBV11-1 and TRBJ2-3; 8 bases are shared with TRBD2. This CDR3 is 16 amino acids long. J was trimmed by 4 bases and V by 5 bases; bases with no gene match: 11. Germline CDR1 SGHAT, CDR2 FQDESV (reference sequence). In nucleotides, the CDR3 is TGTGCCAGCAGCCCGAGACTAGCGCGAGCGGCAGATACGCAGTATTTT. It yields the protein CASSPRLARAADTQYF.

The chain combines TRBV27 with TRBJ2-5; 10 bases fit TRBD2. With 8 bases clipped from V and 5 bases from J, the junction kept 8 bases outside the gene matches. This CDR3 has 14 amino acids. Germline loops: CDR1 MNHEY, CDR2 SMNVEV (reference sequence). The CDR3 region is CASVAGTSVETQYF. CDR3 sequence (DNA): TGTGCCAGCGTAGCCGGGACTAGCGTGGAGACCCAGTACTTC.

This sequence joins TRBV6-1 and TRBJ1-5; TRBD1 aligns across 7 bases. Looked up from germline, CDR1 is MNHNS and CDR2 is SASEGT. V lost 8 bases, J lost 6 bases, and 4 bases stayed unmatched. This CDR3 has 12 amino acids. The CDR3 is CASSDRVQPQHF. In nucleotides, the CDR3 is TGTGCCAGCTCCGACAGGGTTCAGCCCCAGCATTTT.

This clone was seen only a few times. The J gene is TRBJ1-2, the V gene TRBV2; 7 nucleotides match TRBD1. The CDR3 has 14 residues. CDR1 is SNHLY and CDR2 is FYNNEI in the germline V gene. V trimming: 4 bases; J trimming: 4 bases; junction bases outside the gene matches: 6. In DNA form, the CDR3 reads TGTGCCAGCAGTGTATCGGACAGGCCCTATGGCTACACCTTC. This encodes CASSVSDRPYGYTF. Complete variable domain (other parts from reference TRBV2 and TRBJ1-2): EPEVTQTPSHQVTQMGQEVILRCVPISNHLYFYWYRQILGQKVEFLVSFYNNEISEKSEIFDDQFSVERPDGSNFTLKIRSTKLEDSAMYFCASSVSDRPYGYTFGSGTRLTVV.

This clone has only one observation. The CDR3 region is CASSLSRAGTDTQYF. The CDR3 region has the DNA TGTGCCAGCAGCTTGTCTCGGGCGGGAACAGATACGCAGTATTTT. This chain links TRBV11-3 with TRBJ2-3; maybe TRBD2 (6 bases). This CDR3 contains 15 residues. Germline V CDR1 and CDR2: SGHNT, YENEEA. The V and J ends lost 3 bases and 3 bases respectively, with 13 bases between them. Together with reference TRBV11-3 and TRBJ2-3, the CDR3 gives the full variable domain: EAGVVQSPRYKIIEKKQPVAFWCNPISGHNTLYWYLQNLGQGPELLIRYENEEAVDDSQLPKDRFSAERLKGVDSTLKIQPAELGDSAVYLCASSLSRAGTDTQYFGPGTRLTVL.

V gene TRBV27 combines with J gene TRBJ2-3, with TRBD2 matching over 9 bases. This CDR3 comprises 16 residues. V was clipped by 2 bases and J by 4 bases; unmatched bases: 7. From germline, CDR1 is MNHEY and CDR2 SMNVEV (reference sequence). The CDR3 DNA follows: TGTGCCAGCAGTTTAGGTATAGCGGGAGCCCCAGATACGCAGTATTTT. It codes for CASSLGIAGAPDTQYF.

Comments on this clone: One end of the junction does not line up with germline, which may come from a read error. Other DNA sequences from this sample encode an identical CDR3 as well. V gene TRBV9 combines with J gene TRBJ1-2; D might be TRBD1 (6 bases). The CDR3 covers 15 residues. Germline loops: CDR1 SGDLS, CDR2 YYNGEE. CDR3: CASSARTEANYGYTF. CDR3 DNA sequence: TGTGCCAGCAGCGCCCGGACAGAAGCTAACTACGGCTACACCTTC.

J is TRBJ1-1 and V is TRBV18; maybe TRBD1 (6 bases). This CDR3 spans 15 amino acids. Germline V gene data show CDR1 as KGHSH and CDR2 as LQKENI. Trimming took off 1 base at V and 1 base at J, with 10 bases between the two ends. For the CDR3, the DNA is TGTGCCAGCTCACCACGGGGGGGGCCGAACACTGAAGCTTTCTTT. This gives the protein CASSPRGGPNTEAFF.

Concerning this clone: This sample also contains other DNA sequences that code for the same CDR3. CDR3 nucleotides: TGTGCCAGCAGTGCCGATAGGGGAGGTGGGCCCCAGCATTTT. Protein product: CASSADRGGGPQHF. This chain uses TRBV6-1 with TRBJ1-5; a weak D match, TRBD1 (5 bases). Trimming left V 4 bases short and J 9 bases short, with 16 bases between. CDR1 MNHNS and CDR2 SASEGT come from the germline V gene. The CDR3 length is 14 residues.

V and J are TRBV27 and TRBJ1-6; TRBD1 matches 9 bases. Germline V lookup: CDR1 MNHEY, CDR2 SMNVEV (reference sequence). CDR3 length equals 17 residues. Trimming removed 6 bases from V and 2 bases from J; junction bases left unmatched: 8. The CDR3 sequence: CASRSMTGGPYNSPLHF. The CDR3 DNA sequence: TGTGCCAGCAGATCCATGACAGGGGGGCCCTATAATTCACCCCTCCACTTT.